This T cell receptor beta chain was recorded in a study of T cells and copy number aberrations in small-cell lung cancer. TCRdb's table, derived via immunoSEQ multiplex PCR, lists solely in-frame clones and lacks some. The repertoire holds a few hundred clones, with 70% to 90% as singletons. V lost 1 base, J lost 5 bases, and 6 bases stayed unmatched. CDR1 and CDR2 (germline): LGHNA, YNFKEQ. CDR3 length: 17 amino acids. Donors had limited-stage small-cell lung cancer and underwent surgical resection in Hangzhou, China, between about 2008 and 2020. Only macrodissected tumor regions expected to provide at least 150 ng DNA were selected.

The TCR originated in a woman in her 70s with small cell lung cancer. Sequencing used tumor tissue. The chain links TRBV4-2 to TRBJ1-5; 12 nucleotides agree with TRBD1. CDR3 DNA sequence: TGTGCCAGCAGCCAAGTGGGACAGGGGGCGCTTGATCAGCCCCAGCATTTT. Protein sequence: CASSQVGQGALDQPQHF.